The text below deals with one TCR beta chain. Original processing notes: Reference gene primer amplification gave estimated nucleated cell counts. The table came from immunoSEQ multiplex PCR; TCRdb's copy has only in-frame clones and leaves some out. V, J and clone size reflect that table, while D and trimming were determined from the DNA. The sample holds about 140,000 clones, 81% seen once. The record originates from a study of blood T cell repertoires in COVID-19. The germline V gene encodes CDR1 SNHLY and CDR2 FYNNEI. V shed 8 bases and J shed 3 bases, with 20 bases lying between them. This CDR3 has 15 amino acids.

The clonotype originates from a human donor in a cohort sampled during active COVID-19. The chain recombines TRBV2 with TRBJ2-7; possibly TRBD1 for D (6 bases). The sequencing sample was made of peripheral blood. In DNA, the CDR3 is TGTGCCAGCCAACTTCGGGATACACAGGGCTACGAGCAGTACTTC. Translating it yields CASQLRDTQGYEQYF. The full variable domain, in which reference TRBV2 and TRBJ2-7 provide the parts outside the CDR3, is EPEVTQTPSHQVTQMGQEVILRCVPISNHLYFYWYRQILGQKVEFLVSFYNNEISEKSEIFDDQFSVERPDGSNFTLKIRSTKLEDSAMYFCASQLRDTQGYEQYFGPGTRLTVT.